This section outlines one TCR beta chain sequence together with its context. Its antigen remains unidentified. TCRdb's copy holds only in-frame clones and misses some; the assay was immunoSEQ multiplex PCR. The sample has around 65,000 clones, 75% to 90% seen once; the top ten hold 15%. The data belong to a study of PD-1 blockade in classical Hodgkin lymphoma. Broader study findings: Patients newly diagnosed and complete responders had comparable baseline diversity. As was reported, newly diagnosed patients showed lower baseline TCR diversity than healthy donors did.

CDR1 MNHNY and CDR2 SVGAGI come from the germline V gene (reference sequence). V was shortened by 7 bases and J by 8 bases, with 16 bases between the two germline ends. The CDR3 totals 13 residues. Every patient relapsed after autologous stem cell transplantation, and brentuximab vedotin exposure varied. The best responses consisted of complete response, partial response or progressive disease. This chain uses TRBV6-6 with TRBJ2-3, with no clear D. The sample was peripheral blood mononuclear cells (PBMCs), taken at baseline. This TCR was recovered from a human donor with classical Hodgkin lymphoma. The CDR3: CASTQAMGFTQYF. The CDR3 DNA reads TGTGCCAGCACCCAGGCAATGGGGTTTACGCAGTATTTT.